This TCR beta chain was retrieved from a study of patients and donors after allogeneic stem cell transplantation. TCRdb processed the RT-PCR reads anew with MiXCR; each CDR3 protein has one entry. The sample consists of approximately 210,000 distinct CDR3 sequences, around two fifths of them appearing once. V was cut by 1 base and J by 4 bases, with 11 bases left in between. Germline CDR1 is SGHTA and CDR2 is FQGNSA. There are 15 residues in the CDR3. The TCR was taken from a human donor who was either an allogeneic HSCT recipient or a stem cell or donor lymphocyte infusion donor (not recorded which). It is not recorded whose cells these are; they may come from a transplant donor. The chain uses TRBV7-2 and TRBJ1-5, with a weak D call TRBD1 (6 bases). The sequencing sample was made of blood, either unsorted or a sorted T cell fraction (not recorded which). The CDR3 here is CASSLGRGWNQPQHF. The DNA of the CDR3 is TGTGCCAGCAGCTTAGGCAGGGGATGGAATCAGCCCCAGCATTTT.